The rows below give T cell receptor beta chains drawn from one sample of a study of blood T cell repertoires in COVID-19. Produced via immunoSEQ multiplex PCR; TCRdb's table is partial and in-frame only. This table holds around 100,000 clones, 70% to 90% found once. Sequenced input: peripheral blood. These receptors all stem from a human donor in a cohort sampled during active COVID-19. Each CDR3 is given with its conserved first and last residue. Each record gives: CDR3 DNA, CDR3 protein, J gene, clone size, V gene, D gene. D genes are given only for firm matches. A clone size is listed for some rows: how often the clone was seen (once, few, many), or a class if it is expanded.

CDR3nt: TGTGCCAGCAGCTTATGGGGACAGGATTTAGGGGAAAAACTGTTTTTT; CDR3aa: CASSLWGQDLGEKLFF; j_gene: TRBJ1-4; abundance: -; v_gene: TRBV7-9; d_gene: TRBD1
CDR3nt: TGTGCCAGCAGGACAGGGAGAAATTCACCCCTCCACTTT; CDR3aa: CASRTGRNSPLHF; j_gene: TRBJ1-6; abundance: -; v_gene: TRBV25-1; d_gene: TRBD1
CDR3nt: TGTGCCAGCAGCTTAGCCCCGACAAACCAAGAGACCCAGTACTTC; CDR3aa: CASSLAPTNQETQYF; j_gene: TRBJ2-5; abundance: -; v_gene: TRBV7-9; d_gene: -
CDR3nt: TGTGCCAGCAGCCGGGACACTAATCAGCCCCAGCATTTT; CDR3aa: CASSRDTNQPQHF; j_gene: TRBJ1-5; abundance: -; v_gene: TRBV7-9; d_gene: -
CDR3nt: TGTGCCAGCAGTCCAACGATACCTTACGGGGTCCCCCCCGAGGACACCGGGGAGCTGTTTTTT; CDR3aa: CASSPTIPYGVPPEDTGELFF; j_gene: TRBJ2-2; abundance: -; v_gene: TRBV28; d_gene: -
CDR3nt: TGTGCCAGCAGTTTATCCTCCAGGGGGATTCAGCCCCAGCATTTT; CDR3aa: CASSLSSRGIQPQHF; j_gene: TRBJ1-5; abundance: -; v_gene: TRBV27; d_gene: TRBD1
CDR3nt: TGTGCCAGCAGCTCGACAAAGAACACTGAAGCTTTCTTT; CDR3aa: CASSSTKNTEAFF; j_gene: TRBJ1-1; abundance: -; v_gene: TRBV7-3; d_gene: -
CDR3nt: TGCGCCAGCAGCCAAGATCTGGCCTACTATGGCTACACCTTC; CDR3aa: CASSQDLAYYGYTF; j_gene: TRBJ1-2; abundance: -; v_gene: TRBV4-1; d_gene: -
CDR3nt: TGTGCCAGCAGCCCTCGGGGGGGCCAAACAGATACGCAGTATTTT; CDR3aa: CASSPRGGQTDTQYF; j_gene: TRBJ2-3; abundance: -; v_gene: TRBV3-1/TRBV3-2; d_gene: TRBD2
CDR3nt: TGTGCCAGCAGCTTAGACAGGGAGCGGGGTGGCTACACCTTC; CDR3aa: CASSLDRERGGYTF; j_gene: TRBJ1-2; abundance: -; v_gene: TRBV7-2; d_gene: -
CDR3nt: TGTGCCAGCAGCCGCCCTAGTTTCTACGAGCAGTACTTC; CDR3aa: CASSRPSFYEQYF; j_gene: TRBJ2-7; abundance: -; v_gene: TRBV7-9; d_gene: -
CDR3nt: TGTGCCAGCAGTGCCGGCAGGGGGCAGCGTAGGTACTTC; CDR3aa: CASSAGRGQRRYF; j_gene: TRBJ2-7; abundance: -; v_gene: TRBV2; d_gene: TRBD1
CDR3nt: TGTGCCAGCAGCGTAACAGGTACTCAAGAGACCCAGTACTTC; CDR3aa: CASSVTGTQETQYF; j_gene: TRBJ2-5; abundance: -; v_gene: TRBV9; d_gene: -
CDR3nt: TGCGCCAGCAGCCCCCAGGGAAGTGGAAACACCATATATTTT; CDR3aa: CASSPQGSGNTIYF; j_gene: TRBJ1-3; abundance: -; v_gene: TRBV5-1; d_gene: -
CDR3nt: TGTGCCAGCAGCTTACGGACAGTCTATGGCTACACCTTC; CDR3aa: CASSLRTVYGYTF; j_gene: TRBJ1-2; abundance: once; v_gene: TRBV11-2; d_gene: -
CDR3nt: TGTGCCAGCAGCCAGGACCTGACAGCCAATCAGCCCCAGCATTTT; CDR3aa: CASSQDLTANQPQHF; j_gene: TRBJ1-5; abundance: once; v_gene: TRBV3-1/TRBV3-2; d_gene: -
CDR3nt: TGTGCCAGCAGTTTAGCGGAGAACTATGGCTACACCTTC; CDR3aa: CASSLAENYGYTF; j_gene: TRBJ1-2; abundance: -; v_gene: TRBV28; d_gene: -
CDR3nt: TGTGCCAGCAGTTCCACGGGCTACCTACTAACCTCGGGAGGCTACACCTTC; CDR3aa: CASSSTGYLLTSGGYTF; j_gene: TRBJ1-2; abundance: -; v_gene: TRBV28; d_gene: -
CDR3nt: TGTGCCACCAGTGTATCCGGCACAGATACGCAGTATTTT; CDR3aa: CATSVSGTDTQYF; j_gene: TRBJ2-3; abundance: -; v_gene: TRBV24-1; d_gene: -
CDR3nt: TGTGCCAGCAGCGAAGAAGCGGGAGGTTCCACAGATACGCAGTATTTT; CDR3aa: CASSEEAGGSTDTQYF; j_gene: TRBJ2-3; abundance: -; v_gene: TRBV6-1; d_gene: TRBD2
CDR3nt: TGTGCCAGCTCACTCACTTCCACGGCTGGAAACACCATATATTTT; CDR3aa: CASSLTSTAGNTIYF; j_gene: TRBJ1-3; abundance: -; v_gene: TRBV18; d_gene: -
CDR3nt: TGTGCCACCAGCAGAGATCGTAGGGGGCATGGCTACACCTTC; CDR3aa: CATSRDRRGHGYTF; j_gene: TRBJ1-2; abundance: -; v_gene: TRBV15; d_gene: TRBD1
CDR3nt: TGTGCCAGCAGTCTACCTCCGGGACAGTATGCCTACGAGCAGTACTTC; CDR3aa: CASSLPPGQYAYEQYF; j_gene: TRBJ2-7; abundance: -; v_gene: TRBV6-8; d_gene: TRBD1
CDR3nt: TGTGCCAGCAGCATAGGGACTAGCGGGTTCGAGACCCAGTACTTC; CDR3aa: CASSIGTSGFETQYF; j_gene: TRBJ2-5; abundance: once; v_gene: TRBV9; d_gene: TRBD2
CDR3nt: TGCGCCAGCAGCTTGGGGGAGGCCTTAGAAGAGCAGTACTTC; CDR3aa: CASSLGEALEEQYF; j_gene: TRBJ2-7; abundance: -; v_gene: TRBV5-1; d_gene: -
CDR3nt: TGTGCCAGCAGCAATATTTTAGCTAACTATGGCTACACCTTC; CDR3aa: CASSNILANYGYTF; j_gene: TRBJ1-2; abundance: -; v_gene: TRBV2; d_gene: -
CDR3nt: TGTGCCAGCAGACCCAGGGGCCGAGATTATAGCAATCAGCCCCAGCATTTT; CDR3aa: CASRPRGRDYSNQPQHF; j_gene: TRBJ1-5; abundance: few; v_gene: TRBV28; d_gene: -
CDR3nt: TGTGCCAGCAGCTTCGGTCTGAACACTGAAGCTTTCTTT; CDR3aa: CASSFGLNTEAFF; j_gene: TRBJ1-1; abundance: -; v_gene: TRBV5-5; d_gene: -
CDR3nt: TGTGCCAGCAGCTTAACAGGTCAAAACTACGAGCAGTACTTC; CDR3aa: CASSLTGQNYEQYF; j_gene: TRBJ2-7; abundance: few; v_gene: TRBV7-9; d_gene: -
CDR3nt: TGTGCCAGCAGCCCAGGGGGGACTGAAGCTTTCTTT; CDR3aa: CASSPGGTEAFF; j_gene: TRBJ1-1; abundance: -; v_gene: TRBV3-1/TRBV3-2; d_gene: TRBD1
CDR3nt: TGTGCCAGCGCAGGGGGCGAGGTTGAAAAACTGTTTTTT; CDR3aa: CASAGGEVEKLFF; j_gene: TRBJ1-4; abundance: -; v_gene: TRBV2; d_gene: TRBD1
CDR3nt: TGCGCCAGCAGCTTGGATAGCGAGCAGTACTTC; CDR3aa: CASSLDSEQYF; j_gene: TRBJ2-7; abundance: -; v_gene: TRBV5-1; d_gene: -
CDR3nt: TGTGCCAGCAGTCAAACGACAGGGGGCGGTACCTTC; CDR3aa: CASSQTTGGGTF; j_gene: TRBJ1-2; abundance: -; v_gene: TRBV28; d_gene: TRBD1
CDR3nt: TGTGCCAGCAGTTACGGCACCCCGTCATCTGAAGCTTTCTTT; CDR3aa: CASSYGTPSSEAFF; j_gene: TRBJ1-1; abundance: -; v_gene: TRBV6-2/TRBV6-3; d_gene: -
CDR3nt: TGTGCCAGCTCTCCTGACAGGGCTGGAAACACCATATATTTT; CDR3aa: CASSPDRAGNTIYF; j_gene: TRBJ1-3; abundance: -; v_gene: TRBV18; d_gene: TRBD1
CDR3nt: TGTGCCAGTAGTATCCAAGGGGCGGGAACTGAAGCTTTCTTT; CDR3aa: CASSIQGAGTEAFF; j_gene: TRBJ1-1; abundance: -; v_gene: TRBV19; d_gene: -